This is a list of T cell receptor beta chains from one sample in a study of blood T cell repertoires in COVID-19. Some clones are missing from TCRdb's copy, which holds only in-frame ones; the method was immunoSEQ multiplex PCR. Here the sample spans about 94,000 clones, approximately 83% being singletons. Specimen: peripheral blood. All receptors come from a man aged 55 to 70 with acute or convalescent COVID-19. Both conserved end residues are part of each CDR3. A D gene is named only where the DNA matches it firmly. The size entry is marked missing in some rows and otherwise reads once, few, many or a size class.

TRBJ2-3	TRBV13	-	-	TGTGCCAGCAGCAAACTACAGGGATCTAGCACAGATACGCAGTATTTT	CASSKLQGSSTDTQYF
TRBJ1-4	TRBV6-1	few	TRBD1	TGTGCCAGCAGTGAATGGGGCAGGGGGGCAACTAATGAAAAACTGTTTTTT	CASSEWGRGATNEKLFF
TRBJ1-5	TRBV23-1	once	-	TGCGCCAGCAGTGGGCAGGCAAAGCCCCAGCATTTT	CASSGQAKPQHF
TRBJ1-1	TRBV6-5	-	TRBD1	TGTGCCAGCAGTTACTCGGGGTCAGGGGGCGGTGCTTTCTTT	CASSYSGSGGGAFF
TRBJ1-6	TRBV9	-	TRBD1	TGTGCCAGCAGCCCGACGACAGGGGTAACACCCCTCCACTTT	CASSPTTGVTPLHF
TRBJ2-1	TRBV11-2	-	-	TGTGCCAGCAGCTTAGGTGCAGAAACCTACAATGAGCAGTTCTTC	CASSLGAETYNEQFF
TRBJ1-1	TRBV21-1	-	-	TGTGCCAGCAGGGGTTTGGGGAGACTGAACACTGAAGCTTTCTTT	CASRGLGRLNTEAFF
TRBJ2-2	TRBV10-2	-	-	TGCGCCAGCAGTGAGGTGTCTTTCACCGGGGAGCTGTTTTTT	CASSEVSFTGELFF
TRBJ1-6	TRBV27	-	TRBD1	TGTGCCAGCAGTTGGGACAGGGAGAGTTCACCCCTCCACTTT	CASSWDRESSPLHF
TRBJ2-7	TRBV6-5	-	-	TGTGCCAGCAGTAACCCGGGACTCCGCTACGAGCAGTACTTC	CASSNPGLRYEQYF
TRBJ1-1	TRBV18	-	TRBD1	TGTGCCAGCTCACCTGCGGACAGGGCAATCATGGCTGAAGCTTTCTTT	CASSPADRAIMAEAFF
TRBJ2-1	TRBV2	-	TRBD2	TGTGCCAGCAGGACCGGGACTAGCGGGAACTACAATGAGCAGTTCTTC	CASRTGTSGNYNEQFF
TRBJ2-1	TRBV4-3	once	-	TGCGCCAGCAGCCAAGAACAGGGATACAATGAGCAGTTCTTC	CASSQEQGYNEQFF
TRBJ1-1	TRBV29-1	-	-	TGCAGCGTTGAAGAACGGGAATTCACTGAAGCTTTCTTT	CSVEEREFTEAFF
TRBJ1-2	TRBV4-3	-	TRBD1	TGCGCCAGCAGCCAGGATTCCAGGGGGCTGGGCTATGGCTACACCTTC	CASSQDSRGLGYGYTF
TRBJ2-5	TRBV6-5	-	-	TGTGCCAGCAGTTACCTTGCAGGGAAGGAGACCCAGTACTTC	CASSYLAGKETQYF
TRBJ1-3	TRBV12-3/TRBV12-4	few	-	TGTGCCAGCAGTTTAGTCATTGGAAACACCATATATTTT	CASSLVIGNTIYF
TRBJ1-6	TRBV15	-	-	TGTGCCACCAGCAGAGCGTCAGGGGTTCGTAGTTCACCCCTCCACTTT	CATSRASGVRSSPLHF
TRBJ2-3	TRBV15	-	TRBD2	TGTGCCACCAGCAGAGGCGGGACTAGCGGGGGGGTAACAGATACGCAGTATTTT	CATSRGGTSGGVTDTQYF
TRBJ2-7	TRBV28	-	TRBD1	TGTGCCAGCAATCAAAGGGGGCTGACCTACGAGCAGTACTTC	CASNQRGLTYEQYF
TRBJ2-4	TRBV5-5	-	TRBD1	TGTGCCAGCAGCCTGATGACAGGGGCCAAAAACATTCAGTACTTC	CASSLMTGAKNIQYF